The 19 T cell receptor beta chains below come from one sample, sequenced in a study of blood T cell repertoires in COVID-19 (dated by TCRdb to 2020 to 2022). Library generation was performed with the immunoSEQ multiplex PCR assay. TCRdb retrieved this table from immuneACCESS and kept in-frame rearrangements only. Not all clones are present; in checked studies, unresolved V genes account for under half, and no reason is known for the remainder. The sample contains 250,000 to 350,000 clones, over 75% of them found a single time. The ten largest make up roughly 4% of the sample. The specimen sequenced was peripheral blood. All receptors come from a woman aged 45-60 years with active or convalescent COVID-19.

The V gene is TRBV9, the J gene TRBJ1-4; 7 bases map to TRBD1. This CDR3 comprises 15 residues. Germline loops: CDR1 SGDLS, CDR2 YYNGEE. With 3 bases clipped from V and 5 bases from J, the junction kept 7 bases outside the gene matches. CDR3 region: CASSAVGGGNEKLFF. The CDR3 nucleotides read TGTGCCAGCAGCGCCGTCGGAGGGGGCAATGAAAAACTGTTTTTT.

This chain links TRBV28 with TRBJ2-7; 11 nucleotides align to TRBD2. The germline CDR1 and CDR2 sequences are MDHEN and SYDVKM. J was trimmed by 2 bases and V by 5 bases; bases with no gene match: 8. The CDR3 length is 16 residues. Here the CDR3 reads CASSKAGTSGTYEQYF. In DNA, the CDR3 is TGTGCCAGCAGTAAAGCCGGGACTAGCGGCACCTACGAGCAGTACTTC.

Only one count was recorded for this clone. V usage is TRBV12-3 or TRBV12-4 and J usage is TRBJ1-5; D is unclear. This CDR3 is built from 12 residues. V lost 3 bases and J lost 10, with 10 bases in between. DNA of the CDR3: TGTGCCAGCAGTTTTCCGGGAAGCCCCCAGCATTTT. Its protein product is CASSFPGSPQHF.

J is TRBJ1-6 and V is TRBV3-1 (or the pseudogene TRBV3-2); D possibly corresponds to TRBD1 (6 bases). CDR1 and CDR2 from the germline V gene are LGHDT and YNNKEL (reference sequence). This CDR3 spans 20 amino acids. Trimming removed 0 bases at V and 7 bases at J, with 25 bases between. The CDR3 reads CASSQDHTRGLAGGNSPLHF. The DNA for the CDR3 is TGTGCCAGCAGCCAAGACCATACGCGGGGTCTCGCGGGGGGCAATTCACCCCTCCACTTT.

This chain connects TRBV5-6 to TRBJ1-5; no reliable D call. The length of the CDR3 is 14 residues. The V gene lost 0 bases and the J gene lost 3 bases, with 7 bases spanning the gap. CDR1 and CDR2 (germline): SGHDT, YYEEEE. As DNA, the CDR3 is TGTGCCAGCAGCTTGGTGGCGGACAATCAGCCCCAGCATTTT. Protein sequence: CASSLVADNQPQHF.

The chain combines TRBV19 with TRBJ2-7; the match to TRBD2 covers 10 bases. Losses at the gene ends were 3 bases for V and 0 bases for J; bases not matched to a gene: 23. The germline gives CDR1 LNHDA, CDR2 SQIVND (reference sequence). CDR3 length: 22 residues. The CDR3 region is CASSIGTGKLTSGTASSYEQYF. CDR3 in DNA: TGTGCCAGTAGTATTGGGACAGGTAAACTCACTAGCGGGACGGCAAGCTCCTACGAGCAGTACTTC.

The CDR3 sequence is CAISEGSSYNSPLHF. CDR3 sequence (DNA): TGTGCCATCAGTGAGGGGAGCTCCTATAATTCACCCCTCCACTTT. V is TRBV10-3 and J is TRBJ1-6, with unresolved D. V gave up 2 bases and J gave up 0 bases, with 5 bases separating them. From germline, CDR1 is ENHRY and CDR2 SYGVKD. The CDR3 runs 15 residues.

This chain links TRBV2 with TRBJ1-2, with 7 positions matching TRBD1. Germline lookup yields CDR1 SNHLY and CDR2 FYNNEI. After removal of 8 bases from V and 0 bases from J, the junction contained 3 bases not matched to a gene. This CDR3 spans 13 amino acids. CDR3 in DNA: TGTGCCAGCGACAGGGAATCTAACTATGGCTACACCTTC. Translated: CASDRESNYGYTF.

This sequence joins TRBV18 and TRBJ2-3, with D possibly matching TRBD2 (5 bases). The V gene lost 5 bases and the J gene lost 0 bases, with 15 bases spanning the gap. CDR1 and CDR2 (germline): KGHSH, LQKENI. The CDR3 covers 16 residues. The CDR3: CASSAQTTTSTDTQYF. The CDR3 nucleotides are TGTGCCAGCTCAGCCCAGACTACTACTAGCACAGATACGCAGTATTTT.

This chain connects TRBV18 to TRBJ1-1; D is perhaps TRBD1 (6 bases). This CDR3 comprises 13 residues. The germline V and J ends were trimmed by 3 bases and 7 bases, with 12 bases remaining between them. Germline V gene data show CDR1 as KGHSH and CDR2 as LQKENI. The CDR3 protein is CASSPQGFGEAFF. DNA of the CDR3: TGTGCCAGCTCACCTCAGGGGTTTGGTGAAGCTTTCTTT.

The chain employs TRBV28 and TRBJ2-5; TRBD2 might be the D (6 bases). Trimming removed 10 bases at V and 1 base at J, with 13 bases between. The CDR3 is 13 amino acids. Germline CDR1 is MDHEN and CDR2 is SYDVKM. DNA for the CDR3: TGTGCCATTGGTAGCGGAACCCAAGAGACCCAGTACTTC. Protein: CAIGSGTQETQYF.

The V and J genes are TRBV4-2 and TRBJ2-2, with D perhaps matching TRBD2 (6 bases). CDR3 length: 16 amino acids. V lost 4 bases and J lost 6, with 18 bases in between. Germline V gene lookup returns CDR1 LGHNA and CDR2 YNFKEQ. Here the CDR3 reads CASSLRDSWAPGELFF. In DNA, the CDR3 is TGTGCCAGCAGCCTTAGGGACTCTTGGGCACCCGGGGAGCTGTTTTTT.

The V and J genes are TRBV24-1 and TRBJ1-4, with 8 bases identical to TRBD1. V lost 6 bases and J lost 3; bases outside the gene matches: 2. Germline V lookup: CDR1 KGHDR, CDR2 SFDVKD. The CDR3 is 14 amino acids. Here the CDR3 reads CATSWDRSNEKLFF. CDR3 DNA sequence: TGTGCCACCAGTTGGGACAGGTCTAATGAAAAACTGTTTTTT.

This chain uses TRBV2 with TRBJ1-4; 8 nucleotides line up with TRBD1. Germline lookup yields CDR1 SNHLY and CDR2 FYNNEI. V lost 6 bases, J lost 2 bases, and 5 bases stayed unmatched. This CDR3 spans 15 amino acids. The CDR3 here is CASRETGVTNEKLFF. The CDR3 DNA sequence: TGTGCCAGCAGGGAGACAGGGGTTACTAATGAAAAACTGTTTTTT.

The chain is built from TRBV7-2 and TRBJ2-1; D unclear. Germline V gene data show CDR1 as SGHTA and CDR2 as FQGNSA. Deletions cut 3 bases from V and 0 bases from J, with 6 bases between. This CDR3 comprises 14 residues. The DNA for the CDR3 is TGTGCCAGCAGCTTCCGGAGCTCCTACAATGAGCAGTTCTTC. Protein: CASSFRSSYNEQFF.

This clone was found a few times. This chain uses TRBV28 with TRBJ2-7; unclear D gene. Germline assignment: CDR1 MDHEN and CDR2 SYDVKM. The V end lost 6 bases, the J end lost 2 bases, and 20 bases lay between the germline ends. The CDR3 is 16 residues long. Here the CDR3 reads CASSSPAPQEAYEQYF. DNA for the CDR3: TGTGCCAGCAGCTCACCCGCACCCCAAGAGGCCTACGAGCAGTACTTC.

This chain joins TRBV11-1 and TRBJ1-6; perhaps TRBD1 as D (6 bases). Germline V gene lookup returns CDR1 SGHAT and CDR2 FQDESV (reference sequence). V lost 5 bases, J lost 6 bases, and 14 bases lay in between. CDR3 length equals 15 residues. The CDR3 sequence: CASSLHREGNSPLHF. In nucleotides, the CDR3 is TGTGCCAGCAGCCTCCACAGGGAGGGTAATTCACCCCTCCACTTT.

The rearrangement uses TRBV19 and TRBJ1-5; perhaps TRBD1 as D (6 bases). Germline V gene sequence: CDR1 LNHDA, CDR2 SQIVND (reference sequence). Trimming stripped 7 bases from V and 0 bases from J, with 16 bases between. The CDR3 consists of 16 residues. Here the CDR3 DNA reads TGTGCCAGTATGACCAGGGGTTTTGGTAGCAATCAGCCCCAGCATTTT. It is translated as CASMTRGFGSNQPQHF.

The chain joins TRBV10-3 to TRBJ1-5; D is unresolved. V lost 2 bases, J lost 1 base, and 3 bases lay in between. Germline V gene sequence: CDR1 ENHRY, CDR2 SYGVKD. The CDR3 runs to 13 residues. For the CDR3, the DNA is TGTGCCATCAGTGAGGCGAGCAATCAGCCCCAGCATTTT. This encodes CAISEASNQPQHF.